This T cell receptor (beta chain) appears in the sequencing data of a study of blood T cell repertoires in COVID-19. Study background: PBMCs, B-cell-depleted T cells, or T cells provided the cDNA or gDNA that made up the material.

This clone appeared once. Other DNA variants within this sample encode the same CDR3. This CDR3 is 14 amino acids long. CDR1 is SGDLS and CDR2 is YYNGEE in the germline V gene. Trimming pared 0 bases from V and 2 bases from J, leaving 6 bases between. Method: immunoSEQ multiplex PCR; TCRdb's copy keeps in-frame clones and lacks some. Found here are around 260,000 clones, 75% to 90% of them singletons; the top ten hold about 1.6%. This receptor was identified in a woman between 40 and 55 years old who had recovered from COVID-19. Specimen: peripheral blood. The chain joins TRBV9 to TRBJ1-5; no definite D call. In DNA, the CDR3 is TGTGCCAGCAGCGTAGGGGGAGGCAATCAGCCCCAGCATTTT. It is translated as CASSVGGGNQPQHF. The full variable domain, its missing parts supplied by reference TRBV9 and TRBJ1-5, is DSGVTQTPKHLITATGQRVTLRCSPRSGDLSVYWYQQSLDQGLQFLIQYYNGEERAKGNILERFSAQQFPDLHSELNLSSLELGDSALYFCASSVGGGNQPQHFGDGTRLSIL.